This record looks at one T cell receptor (beta chain) sequence and its context. Antigen: not known. Together with a sample-barcoded 5' primer, a J-beta primer mix was included in a second PCR lasting roughly 6 to 12 cycles. From each sample, at least 2.5 million paired-end reads containing CDR3 were obtained. TCRdb used MiXCR to reprocess the 5' RACE reads, holding one entry per CDR3 protein. The table includes fewer than 2 million distinct CDR3 sequences, approximately 40% detected once. The V gene end was trimmed by 2 bases and the J gene end by 4 bases; junction bases not matched to a gene: 7. CDR1 is SGHDN, CDR2 FVKESK, per germline. CDR3 length: 15 residues. These data belong to a study of blood T cells in healthy people across ages. Study-wide results and caveats: Nothing was known about donor CMV status, and this possibly confounded expanded clonotype changes. Aged donors had fewer naive CD4+ cells and lower diversity than long-lived donors. A strong correlation between TCR beta diversity and naive T cell percentage was seen.

The TCR comes from a human donor in good health. V usage is TRBV14 and J usage is TRBJ1-1; the match to TRBD1 covers 7 bases. The sequencing input was blood. CDR3 nucleotide sequence: TGTGCCAGCAGCCAACGCCAGACAGGGTCCACTGAAGCTTTCTTT. Protein sequence: CASSQRQTGSTEAFF.